A selection of T cell receptor beta chains follows, all from one sample in a study of cytomegalovirus exposure and HLA in healthy donors. The data were produced by immunoSEQ multiplex PCR, yet TCRdb's version contains in-frame clones alone and is incomplete. Here the sample spans some 140,000 clones, 79% being singletons. Input material: PBMCs. The receptors originated from a man aged 18-30 years in good health and CMV-seronegative. CDR3s include the opening cysteine and the closing phenylalanine or tryptophan. A D gene is named only where the DNA matches it firmly. Where a row states a size, it is once, few, many or the class of an expanded clone; other rows omit it.

J: TRBJ1-5; V: TRBV5-8; length: 12; D: .; size: .; CDR3: CASSLPLQPQHF; DNA: TGTGCCAGCAGCTTGCCCCTCCAGCCCCAGCATTTT
J: TRBJ2-7; V: TRBV29-1; length: 14; D: .; size: .; CDR3: CSVEAGISSYEQYF; DNA: TGCAGCGTTGAAGCCGGGATTAGCTCCTACGAGCAGTACTTC
J: TRBJ1-2; V: TRBV19; length: 14; D: .; size: once; CDR3: CASSTLDGQHGGTF; DNA: TGTGCCAGTAGTACACTAGATGGGCAGCACGGTGGGACCTTC
J: TRBJ2-2; V: TRBV13; length: 16; D: TRBD2; size: .; CDR3: CASSLAFGGASGELFF; DNA: TGTGCCAGCAGCTTGGCATTCGGGGGGGCGTCCGGGGAGCTGTTTTTT
J: TRBJ2-3; V: TRBV9; length: 15; D: TRBD1; size: .; CDR3: CASSSETGIPDTQYF; DNA: TGTGCCAGCAGCTCAGAGACAGGGATCCCAGATACGCAGTATTTT
J: TRBJ2-3; V: TRBV7-2; length: 16; D: TRBD2; size: .; CDR3: CASSFDGGGAADTQYF; DNA: TGTGCCAGCAGCTTCGACGGCGGGGGGGCCGCAGATACGCAGTATTTT
J: TRBJ2-5; V: TRBV19; length: 13; D: TRBD2; size: .; CDR3: CASSGEGWKTQYF; DNA: TGTGCCAGTAGTGGGGAGGGGTGGAAGACCCAGTACTTC
J: TRBJ2-1; V: TRBV6-5; length: 14; D: .; size: .; CDR3: CASRRGQGYNEQFF; DNA: TGTGCCAGCAGGCGGGGCCAGGGATACAATGAGCAGTTCTTC
J: TRBJ1-2; V: TRBV7-9; length: 15; D: TRBD1; size: .; CDR3: CASSLDGQEPSGYTF; DNA: TGTGCCAGCAGCTTAGATGGACAGGAGCCCAGTGGCTACACCTTC
J: TRBJ1-2; V: TRBV5-1; length: 15; D: TRBD1; size: .; CDR3: CASSAQGASNYGYTF; DNA: TGCGCCAGCAGCGCTCAGGGGGCATCGAACTATGGCTACACCTTC
J: TRBJ2-7; V: TRBV13; length: 17; D: .; size: .; CDR3: CASSFTGVGGSGYEQYF; DNA: TGTGCCAGCAGCTTTACAGGGGTTGGGGGGTCGGGGTACGAGCAGTACTTC
J: TRBJ2-1; V: TRBV5-1; length: 19; D: TRBD2; size: .; CDR3: CASSLDGLAGGPLFDEQFF; DNA: TGCGCCAGCAGCTTGGATGGGCTAGCGGGGGGGCCTTTGTTCGATGAGCAGTTCTTC
J: TRBJ1-3; V: TRBV7-2; length: 15; D: .; size: .; CDR3: CASSHNRARGNTIYF; DNA: TGTGCCAGCAGCCACAACAGGGCGCGCGGAAACACCATATATTTT
J: TRBJ2-5; V: TRBV7-9; length: 13; D: .; size: .; CDR3: CASSLGVQETQYF; DNA: TGTGCCAGCAGCTTAGGAGTTCAAGAGACCCAGTACTTC
J: TRBJ2-2; V: TRBV6-1; length: 14; D: .; size: .; CDR3: CASSPIGGTGELFF; DNA: TGTGCCAGCAGCCCTATAGGGGGCACCGGGGAGCTGTTTTTT
J: TRBJ2-2; V: TRBV2; length: 18; D: .; size: .; CDR3: CASRRSRESWENSGELFF; DNA: TGTGCCAGCCGGCGATCGAGGGAGTCATGGGAGAACAGCGGGGAGCTGTTTTTT
J: TRBJ1-5; V: TRBV7-8; length: 17; D: TRBD1; size: once; CDR3: CASSLSWTGSGNQPQHF; DNA: TGTGCCAGCAGCTTGTCTTGGACAGGGAGCGGCAATCAGCCCCAGCATTTT
J: TRBJ2-7; V: TRBV5-6; length: 14; D: TRBD1; size: few; CDR3: CASSFGTGIYEQYF; DNA: TGTGCCAGCAGCTTCGGGACAGGAATCTACGAGCAGTACTTC
J: TRBJ2-3; V: TRBV5-4; length: 12; D: .; size: once; CDR3: CASSLAADTQYF; DNA: TGTGCCAGCAGCTTGGCGGCAGATACGCAGTATTTT
J: TRBJ1-2; V: TRBV18; length: 16; D: .; size: .; CDR3: CASSAGWGSLSYGYTF; DNA: TGTGCCAGCTCAGCTGGTTGGGGCAGCCTATCTTATGGCTACACCTTC
J: TRBJ1-1; V: TRBV21-1; length: 17; D: .; size: .; CDR3: CASSKVRAGLPNTEAFF; DNA: TGTGCCAGCAGCAAAGTCCGGGCGGGGCTGCCGAACACTGAAGCTTTCTTT
J: TRBJ2-3; V: TRBV15; length: 15; D: TRBD2; size: .; CDR3: CATSKTSGGADTQYF; DNA: TGTGCCACCAGCAAGACTAGCGGGGGGGCAGATACGCAGTATTTT
J: TRBJ1-3; V: TRBV6-6; length: 16; D: TRBD1; size: .; CDR3: CASSLGQEFSGNTIYF; DNA: TGTGCCAGCAGTTTGGGACAGGAATTCTCTGGAAACACCATATATTTT
J: TRBJ1-1; V: TRBV5-1; length: 15; D: .; size: .; CDR3: CASSLDLSGARKAFF; DNA: TGCGCCAGCAGCTTGGATTTGAGTGGGGCGAGGAAAGCTTTCTTT
J: TRBJ2-6; V: TRBV9; length: 16; D: .; size: .; CDR3: CASSVPGAGGANVLTF; DNA: TGTGCCAGCAGCGTCCCTGGGGCTGGTGGGGCCAACGTCCTGACTTTC
J: TRBJ1-1; V: TRBV6-1; length: 13; D: .; size: .; CDR3: CASSVKGGTEAFF; DNA: TGTGCCAGCAGTGTTAAAGGGGGCACTGAAGCTTTCTTT
J: TRBJ2-3; V: TRBV2; length: 15; D: TRBD1; size: once; CDR3: CASSALGQGMGSQYF; DNA: TGTGCCAGCAGTGCCCTGGGACAGGGAATGGGTTCGCAGTATTTT
J: TRBJ1-5; V: TRBV4-2; length: 15; D: .; size: .; CDR3: CASSQGQESNQPQHF; DNA: TGTGCCAGCAGCCAAGGACAGGAGAGCAATCAGCCCCAGCATTTT
J: TRBJ1-2; V: TRBV9; length: 12; D: .; size: .; CDR3: CASSVGGDGYTF; DNA: TGTGCCAGCAGCGTGGGCGGGGATGGCTACACCTTC
J: TRBJ2-7; V: TRBV2; length: 13; D: .; size: .; CDR3: CASRNSNAYEQYF; DNA: TGTGCCAGCAGGAACAGTAATGCCTACGAGCAGTACTTC
J: TRBJ2-5; V: TRBV15; length: 14; D: .; size: .; CDR3: CATSREPGQETQYF; DNA: TGTGCCACCAGCAGAGAACCGGGCCAAGAGACCCAGTACTTC
J: TRBJ1-3; V: TRBV30; length: 13; D: TRBD1; size: once; CDR3: CAWSRDRAYTIYF; DNA: TGTGCCTGGAGCCGGGACAGGGCATACACCATATATTTT
J: TRBJ2-3; V: TRBV27; length: 13; D: .; size: .; CDR3: CATLNPSTDTQYF; DNA: TGTGCCACCCTAAACCCTAGCACAGATACGCAGTATTTT
J: TRBJ1-1; V: TRBV7-9; length: 15; D: TRBD1; size: .; CDR3: CASSLAGQVPIEAFF; DNA: TGTGCCAGCAGCTTAGCGGGACAGGTGCCGATTGAAGCTTTCTTT
J: TRBJ2-5; V: TRBV18; length: 15; D: TRBD2; size: .; CDR3: CASSAGGGQEGTQYF; DNA: TGTGCCAGCTCCGCGGGAGGGGGTCAGGAAGGGACCCAGTACTTC
J: TRBJ1-2; V: TRBV5-1; length: 15; D: TRBD1; size: once; CDR3: CASSPLPGQNYGYTF; DNA: TGCGCCAGCAGCCCTTTACCGGGACAGAACTATGGCTACACCTTC
J: TRBJ2-3; V: TRBV5-1; length: 15; D: TRBD2; size: .; CDR3: CASSLAGGGTDTQYF; DNA: TGCGCCAGCAGCTTAGCGGGGGGAGGCACAGATACGCAGTATTTT
J: TRBJ1-2; V: TRBV5-4; length: 15; D: TRBD1; size: .; CDR3: CASSLPRQGRNGYTF; DNA: TGTGCCAGCAGCTTGCCAAGACAGGGGAGGAACGGCTACACCTTC
J: TRBJ2-1; V: TRBV2; length: 18; D: .; size: few; CDR3: CASSEARNTGWRNNEQFF; DNA: TGTGCCAGCAGTGAAGCGAGGAACACAGGGTGGAGAAACAATGAGCAGTTCTTC
J: TRBJ1-1; V: TRBV20-1; length: 11; D: .; size: .; CDR3: CSAGRGVEAFF; DNA: TGCAGTGCTGGGCGGGGGGTTGAAGCTTTCTTT
J: TRBJ2-4; V: TRBV28; length: 16; D: TRBD1; size: .; CDR3: CASSLTGTVAKNIQYF; DNA: TGTGCCAGCAGTTTAACTGGGACAGTAGCCAAAAACATTCAGTACTTC
J: TRBJ1-2; V: TRBV7-9; length: 13; D: .; size: once; CDR3: CASSPPHNYGYTF; DNA: TGTGCCAGCAGCCCGCCACATAACTATGGCTACACCTTC
J: TRBJ2-3; V: TRBV4-1; length: 18; D: .; size: .; CDR3: CASSQDAPTRVWTDTQYF; DNA: TGCGCCAGCAGCCAAGATGCCCCAACCAGGGTATGGACAGATACGCAGTATTTT
J: TRBJ1-2; V: TRBV29-1; length: 13; D: .; size: .; CDR3: CSVERAGAGGYTF; DNA: TGCAGCGTTGAACGGGCTGGGGCAGGTGGCTACACCTTC
J: TRBJ1-4; V: TRBV5-1; length: 14; D: .; size: .; CDR3: CASSDKPTNEKLFF; DNA: TGCGCCAGCAGTGACAAACCAACTAATGAAAAACTGTTTTTT
J: TRBJ2-1; V: TRBV4-3; length: 13; D: .; size: .; CDR3: CASSQDVSGEQFF; DNA: TGCGCCAGCAGCCAAGATGTCAGCGGTGAGCAGTTCTTC
J: TRBJ2-1; V: TRBV5-1; length: 14; D: TRBD2; size: .; CDR3: CASGRVSSYNEQFF; DNA: TGCGCCAGCGGGAGGGTTAGCTCCTACAATGAGCAGTTCTTC
J: TRBJ1-2; V: TRBV6-5; length: 16; D: .; size: .; CDR3: CASSSVAGGRDYGYTF; DNA: TGTGCCAGCAGTTCGGTGGCGGGGGGAAGAGACTATGGCTACACCTTC
J: TRBJ2-2; V: TRBV4-2; length: 15; D: .; size: .; CDR3: CASSQFRANTGELFF; DNA: TGTGCCAGCAGCCAATTCAGGGCGAACACCGGGGAGCTGTTTTTT
J: TRBJ1-2; V: TRBV6-4; length: 13; D: TRBD1; size: .; CDR3: CASRRSQGQGYTF; DNA: TGTGCCAGCAGGAGATCACAGGGGCAGGGCTACACCTTC
J: TRBJ2-3; V: TRBV5-1; length: 14; D: .; size: .; CDR3: CASSLTTSTDTQYF; DNA: TGCGCCAGCAGCTTGACGACAAGCACAGATACGCAGTATTTT